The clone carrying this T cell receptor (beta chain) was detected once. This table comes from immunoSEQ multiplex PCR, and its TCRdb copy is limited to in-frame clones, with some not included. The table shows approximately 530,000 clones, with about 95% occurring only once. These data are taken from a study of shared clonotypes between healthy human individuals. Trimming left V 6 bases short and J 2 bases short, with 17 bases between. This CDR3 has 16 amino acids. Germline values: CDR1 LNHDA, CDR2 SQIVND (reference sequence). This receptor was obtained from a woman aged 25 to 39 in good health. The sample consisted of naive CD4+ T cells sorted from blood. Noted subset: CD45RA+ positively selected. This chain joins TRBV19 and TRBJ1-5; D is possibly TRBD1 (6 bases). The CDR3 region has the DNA TGTGCCAGTAGCAAAGGGGGGGCCTGGGGCAATCAGCCCCAGCATTTT. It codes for CASSKGGAWGNQPQHF.